What follows are 8 T cell receptor beta chains derived from one specimen sequenced in a study of intratumoral heterogeneity in liver cancer. Clones were read by immunoSEQ multiplex PCR, and TCRdb kept only the in-frame ones, dropping some. The sample includes 20,000 to 25,000 clones, around 75% of them seen just once. The sample consisted of tumor-adjacent normal tissue, taken before any cancer treatment. The receptors derive from a woman between 70 and 85 years old with hepatocellular carcinoma.

The chain couples TRBV30 to TRBJ2-2; D gene uncertain. Germline V gene lookup returns CDR1 GTSNPN and CDR2 SVGIG (reference sequence). CDR3 length: 14 residues. V shed 4 bases and J shed 2 bases, with 11 bases lying between them. The CDR3 sequence is CAWIGQINTGELFF. CDR3 nucleotides: TGTGCCTGGATCGGCCAGATAAACACCGGGGAGCTGTTTTTT.

V usage is TRBV11-2 and J usage is TRBJ2-1; D gene unclear. Trimming cost V 1 base and J 10 bases, with 8 bases left between them. The CDR3 is 12 amino acids. The V gene's germline CDR1 is SGHAT and CDR2 FQNNGV. This CDR3 is CASSLGLAEQFF. The CDR3 DNA sequence: TGTGCCAGCAGCTTAGGCTTGGCAGAGCAGTTCTTC.

On this clone itself: One end of the junction fails to match germline, which may point to a read error. This chain links TRBV19 with TRBJ2-1; 14 positions agree with TRBD2. Germline assignment: CDR1 LNHDA and CDR2 SQIVND (reference sequence). The CDR3 is 15 residues long. As DNA, the CDR3 is TGTGCCAGTAGTAGGGAAACCGGGACTAGCGGGAGTGTCATCTTC. Amino acids: CASSRETGTSGSVIF.

V and J are TRBV5-8 and TRBJ2-3, with 9 bases lining up with TRBD2. The CDR3 extends over 15 amino acids. V shed 5 bases, J shed 1 base, and the junction held 5 bases outside the gene matches. Germline CDR1 SGHTS, CDR2 YDEGEE. The CDR3 DNA reads as TGTGCCAGCAGGCCCAGACTAGCGGGCACAGATACGCAGTATTTT. It codes for CASRPRLAGTDTQYF.

In this sample, this clone turned up once. The rearrangement links TRBV11-3 to TRBJ2-3; D gene uncertain. The V gene lost 6 bases and the J gene lost 6 bases, with 13 bases spanning the gap. Germline loops: CDR1 SGHNT, CDR2 YENEEA. This CDR3 region has 13 residues. The CDR3 here is CASRGKGSDTQYF. The CDR3 DNA sequence: TGTGCCAGCAGGGGTAAAGGATCCGATACGCAGTATTTT.

This clone showed up just a few times. J is TRBJ1-4 and V is TRBV18, with a tentative D call TRBD1 (6 bases). This CDR3 is built from 12 residues. Germline assignment: CDR1 KGHSH and CDR2 LQKENI. Trimming cost V 6 bases and J 7 bases, with 9 bases left between them. CDR3 DNA: TGTGCCAGCTCGCAGGGGAGTGAAAAACTGTTTTTT. Residues: CASSQGSEKLFF. The full variable domain, rest sourced from reference TRBV18 and TRBJ1-4, is NAGVMQNPRHLVRRRGQEARLRCSPMKGHSHVYWYRQLPEEGLKFMVYLQKENIIDESGMPKERFSAEFPKEGPSILRIQQVVRGDSAAYFCASSQGSEKLFFGSGTQLSVL.

CDR3 protein: CASVEGGRETQYF. Written as DNA, the CDR3 is TGTGCCAGCGTAGAAGGGGGAAGAGAGACCCAGTACTTC. J is TRBJ2-5 and V is TRBV28, with TRBD1 as a possible D gene (6 bases). V lost 8 bases, J lost 4 bases, and 14 bases lay in between. The length of the CDR3 is 13 residues. Germline-derived CDR1 and CDR2 are MDHEN and SYDVKM.

The CDR3 here is CASSQDSPDPTGELFF. The CDR3, as DNA: TGCGCCAGCAGCCAAGATAGCCCAGACCCCACCGGGGAGCTGTTTTTT. This chain uses TRBV4-1 with TRBJ2-2; D call uncertain. The germline V and J ends were trimmed by 0 bases and 4 bases, with 12 bases remaining between them. The germline CDR1 and CDR2 sequences are MGHRA and YSYEKL. The CDR3 has 16 residues.